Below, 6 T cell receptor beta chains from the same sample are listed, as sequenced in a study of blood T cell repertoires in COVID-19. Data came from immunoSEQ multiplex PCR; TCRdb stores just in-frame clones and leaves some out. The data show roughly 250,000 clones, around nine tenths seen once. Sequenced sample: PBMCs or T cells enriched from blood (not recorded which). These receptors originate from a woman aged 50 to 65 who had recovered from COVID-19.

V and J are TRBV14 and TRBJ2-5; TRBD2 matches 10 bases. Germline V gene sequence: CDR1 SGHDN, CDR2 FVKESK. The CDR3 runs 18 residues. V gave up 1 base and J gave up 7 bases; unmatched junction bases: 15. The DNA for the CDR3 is TGTGCCAGCAGCCAAGTAGGGTCCGCTAGCGGGAGACAGGTGACCCAGTACTTC. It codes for CASSQVGSASGRQVTQYF.

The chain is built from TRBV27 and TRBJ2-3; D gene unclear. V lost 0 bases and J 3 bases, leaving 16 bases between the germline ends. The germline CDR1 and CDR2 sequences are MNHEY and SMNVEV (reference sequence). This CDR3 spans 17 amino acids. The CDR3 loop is CASSLSRREAVTDTQYF. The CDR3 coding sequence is TGTGCCAGCAGTTTATCCCGCCGCGAGGCCGTAACAGATACGCAGTATTTT.

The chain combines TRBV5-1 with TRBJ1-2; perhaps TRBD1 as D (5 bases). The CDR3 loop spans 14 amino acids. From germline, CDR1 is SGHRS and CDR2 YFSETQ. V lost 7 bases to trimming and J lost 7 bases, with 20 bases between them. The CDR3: CASANSVGDSGYTF. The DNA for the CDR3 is TGCGCCAGCGCTAATTCGGTGGGGGACTCTGGCTACACCTTC.

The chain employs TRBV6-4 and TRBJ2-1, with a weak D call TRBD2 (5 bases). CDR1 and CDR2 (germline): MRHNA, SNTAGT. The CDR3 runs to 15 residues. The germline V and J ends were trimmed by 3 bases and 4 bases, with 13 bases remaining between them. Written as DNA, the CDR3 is TGTGCCAGCAGTGAGGTGCCGTCGGGGTACAATGAGCAGTTCTTC. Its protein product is CASSEVPSGYNEQFF.

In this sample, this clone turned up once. CDR3 region: CASSLRGSGYNEQFF. The CDR3 region has the DNA TGTGCCAGCAGCCTCCGGGGTAGCGGATACAATGAGCAGTTCTTC. This sequence joins TRBV7-3 and TRBJ2-1; D is possibly TRBD2 (6 bases). CDR1 is SGHTA and CDR2 is FQGTGA in the germline V gene. V was cut by 5 bases and J by 4 bases, with 15 bases left in between. CDR3 length: 15 amino acids.

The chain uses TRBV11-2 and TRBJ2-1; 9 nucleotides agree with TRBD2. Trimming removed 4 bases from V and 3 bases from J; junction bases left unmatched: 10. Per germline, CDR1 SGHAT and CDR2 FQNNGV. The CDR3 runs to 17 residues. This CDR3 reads CASSSGLAGAYYNEQFF. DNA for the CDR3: TGTGCCAGCAGCTCGGGACTAGCTGGGGCGTACTACAATGAGCAGTTCTTC.